This T cell receptor beta chain is from a study of HIV-infected children after antiretroviral therapy interruption. Study information: Median age was about 9.5 years (interruption) and 7 to 8 years (continuous).

Treatment: PENTA 11 planned treatment interruption arm or continuous ART arm. Cryopreserved PBMC samples required at least 5 million viable cells. The germline CDR1 and CDR2 sequences are MGHRA and YSYEKL. Trimming took 1 base from V and 0 from J, leaving 4 bases between them. The CDR3 spans 14 residues. RNA-based 3' RACE libraries used unique molecular identifiers. TCRdb recomputed calls from the 3' RACE reads with MiXCR, one row per CDR3 protein. The sample includes about 89,000 distinct CDR3 sequences, less than 7% seen only once; the top ten take approximately 1.2%. This clonotype appeared many times.

This chain uses TRBV4-1 with TRBJ1-3; D is unresolved. The TCR sequence derives from a pool of human donors with HIV. This specimen consisted of CD45RA+ CD4+ T cells from PBMCs, pooled from several time points, obtained from a donor given antiretroviral therapy, either interrupted or continuous. Subset specified: naive CD4+ CD45RA+ CD45RO- T cells. CDR3 region: CASSQAFSGNTIYF. In DNA, the CDR3 is TGCGCCAGCAGCCAAGCGTTCTCTGGAAACACCATATATTTT.